The T cell receptor (beta chain) described here comes from a study of liver allograft versus peripheral blood T cells. Study details: Transplanted livers and recipients' peripheral blood had their T cell receptor repertoires compared. The study's findings and limits: As reported, T cell receptor repertoires inside liver allografts differed from those present in peripheral blood.

This clonotype was counted only a few times. Antigen specificity is unknown. TCRdb re-analysed the reads in MiXCR, keeping a single row per CDR3 protein. This sample has about 3,000 distinct CDR3 sequences, with roughly 15% found just once. The CDR3 runs to 13 residues. Germline lookup yields CDR1 SGDLS and CDR2 YYNGEE. V was shortened by 0 bases and J by 7 bases, with 10 bases between the two germline ends. The clonotype was recovered from a human patient who had a liver transplant. Some T cells may be graft donor cells. The gene calls are TRBV9 and TRBJ1-1, with D unclear. The CDR3 DNA follows: TGTGCCAGCAGCGTAGACGGTTCTAGTGAAGCTTTCTTT. As protein: CASSVDGSSEAFF.